This T cell receptor (beta chain) was retrieved from a study of T-cell memory formation after mild COVID-19. Constant-segment-primed 5'RACE gave TCR alpha and TCR beta cDNA libraries with sample barcodes and UMIs. MiXCR, applied by TCRdb to the 5' RACE reads, yields one record per CDR3 protein. Of around 510,000 distinct CDR3 sequences in the sample, about a fifth were seen once. This CDR3 comprises 14 residues. V was cut by 0 bases and J by 8 bases, with 13 bases left in between. The V gene's germline CDR1 is LGHNA and CDR2 YSLEER. The specimen sequenced was PBMCs or a T cell subset sorted from them (not recorded which). The chain uses TRBV4-3 and TRBJ1-1; D remains unclear. The TCR sequence derives from an adult woman who had mild COVID-19 (a few samples of this study predate the infection). Cell type and time point are not known. The CDR3 here is CASSQEGSLGEAFF. In nucleotides, the CDR3 is TGCGCCAGCAGCCAAGAAGGCAGCCTAGGAGAAGCTTTCTTT.